The present TCR beta chain was sequenced within a study of cytomegalovirus exposure and HLA in healthy donors. Study-level points and caveats: Later analysis suggested links between common viral pathogens and several top significant clusters.

Points on this clone: Its antigen is unknown.

Use of 60 Vbeta and 13 Jbeta primers characterized the PCR. Libraries were prepared by immunoSEQ multiplex PCR; TCRdb keeps only in-frame clonotypes and omits some of them. The repertoire table contains tens of thousands of clones. The sample comprised PBMCs. The receptor was isolated from a man under 40 in good health and CMV-seropositive.

The DNA for the CDR3 is TGTGCCAGCTCCCCCGGGGCGGGAGTCGGGGAGCAGTACTTC. It yields the protein CASSPGAGVGEQYF. This chain connects TRBV18 to TRBJ2-7; the match to TRBD2 covers 7 bases. Germline-derived CDR1 and CDR2 are KGHSH and LQKENI. The junction had 12 bases not matched to a gene; V was cut back by 6 bases and J by 7 bases. The CDR3 has 14 residues.